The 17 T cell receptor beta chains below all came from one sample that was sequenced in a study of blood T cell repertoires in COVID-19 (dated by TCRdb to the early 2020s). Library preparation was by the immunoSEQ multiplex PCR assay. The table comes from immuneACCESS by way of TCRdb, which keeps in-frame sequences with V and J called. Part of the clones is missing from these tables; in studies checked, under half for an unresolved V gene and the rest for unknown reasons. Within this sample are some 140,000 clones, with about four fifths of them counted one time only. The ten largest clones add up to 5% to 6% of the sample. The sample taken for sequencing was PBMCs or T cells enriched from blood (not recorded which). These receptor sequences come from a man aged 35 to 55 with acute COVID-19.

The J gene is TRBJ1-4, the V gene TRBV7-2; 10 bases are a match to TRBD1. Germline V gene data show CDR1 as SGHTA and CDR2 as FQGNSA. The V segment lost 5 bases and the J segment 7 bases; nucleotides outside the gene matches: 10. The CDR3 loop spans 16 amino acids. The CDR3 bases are TGTGCCAGCAGCCCCTCGAGGACAGGGGGGTTTGAAAAACTGTTTTTT. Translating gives CASSPSRTGGFEKLFF.

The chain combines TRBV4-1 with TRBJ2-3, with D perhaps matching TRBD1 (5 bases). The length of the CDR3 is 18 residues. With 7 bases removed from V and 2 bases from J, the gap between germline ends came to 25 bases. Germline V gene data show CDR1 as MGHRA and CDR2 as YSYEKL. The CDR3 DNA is TGCGCCAGCAACGCAAAGGTTGGCCGCAGGGATAACACAGATACGCAGTATTTT. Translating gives CASNAKVGRRDNTDTQYF.

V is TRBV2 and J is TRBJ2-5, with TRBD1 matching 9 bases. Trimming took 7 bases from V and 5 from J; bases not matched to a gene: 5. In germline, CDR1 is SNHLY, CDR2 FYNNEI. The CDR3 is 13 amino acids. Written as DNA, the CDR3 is TGTGCCAGCAAAGGGACAGGGTGGGAGACCCAGTACTTC. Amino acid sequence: CASKGTGWETQYF. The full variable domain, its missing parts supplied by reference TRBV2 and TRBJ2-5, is EPEVTQTPSHQVTQMGQEVILRCVPISNHLYFYWYRQILGQKVEFLVSFYNNEISEKSEIFDDQFSVERPDGSNFTLKIRSTKLEDSAMYFCASKGTGWETQYFGPGTRLLVL.

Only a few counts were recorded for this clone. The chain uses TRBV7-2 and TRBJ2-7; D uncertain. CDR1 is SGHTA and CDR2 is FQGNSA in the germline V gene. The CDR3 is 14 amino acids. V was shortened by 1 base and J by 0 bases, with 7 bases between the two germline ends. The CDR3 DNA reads TGTGCCAGCAGCTTAGTTCCCCTCTCCTACGAGCAGTACTTC. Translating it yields CASSLVPLSYEQYF.

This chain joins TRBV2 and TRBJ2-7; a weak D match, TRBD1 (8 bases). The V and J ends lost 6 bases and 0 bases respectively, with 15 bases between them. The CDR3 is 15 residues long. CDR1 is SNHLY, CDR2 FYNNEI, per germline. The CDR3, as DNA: TGTGCCAGCAGGGAGCGGGGACAGGCCTCCTACGAGCAGTACTTC. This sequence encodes CASRERGQASYEQYF.

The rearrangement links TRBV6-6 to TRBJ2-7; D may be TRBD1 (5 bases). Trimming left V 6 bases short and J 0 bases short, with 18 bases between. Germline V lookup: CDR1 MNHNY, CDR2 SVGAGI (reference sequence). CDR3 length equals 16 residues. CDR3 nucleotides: TGTGCCAGCAGCCTTGACAGTCTCAAACACTCCTACGAGCAGTACTTC. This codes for CASSLDSLKHSYEQYF.

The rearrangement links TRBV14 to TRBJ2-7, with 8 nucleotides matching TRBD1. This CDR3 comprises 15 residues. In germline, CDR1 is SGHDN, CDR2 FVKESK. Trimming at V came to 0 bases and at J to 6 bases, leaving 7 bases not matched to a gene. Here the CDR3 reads CASSQDWAGGGEQYF. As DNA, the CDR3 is TGTGCCAGCAGCCAAGATTGGGCAGGGGGCGGCGAGCAGTACTTC.

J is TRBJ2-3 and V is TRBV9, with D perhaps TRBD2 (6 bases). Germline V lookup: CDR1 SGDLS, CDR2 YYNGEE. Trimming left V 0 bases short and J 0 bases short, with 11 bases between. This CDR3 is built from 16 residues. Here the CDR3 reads CASSVGTIISTDTQYF. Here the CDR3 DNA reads TGTGCCAGCAGCGTAGGGACTATAATTAGCACAGATACGCAGTATTTT.

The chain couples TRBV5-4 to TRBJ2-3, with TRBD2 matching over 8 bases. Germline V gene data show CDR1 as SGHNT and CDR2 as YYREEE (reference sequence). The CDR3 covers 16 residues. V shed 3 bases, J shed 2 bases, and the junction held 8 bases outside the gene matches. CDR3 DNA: TGTGCCAGCAGCTACGAAGCGGGAGCCGCCACAGATACGCAGTATTTT. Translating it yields CASSYEAGAATDTQYF.

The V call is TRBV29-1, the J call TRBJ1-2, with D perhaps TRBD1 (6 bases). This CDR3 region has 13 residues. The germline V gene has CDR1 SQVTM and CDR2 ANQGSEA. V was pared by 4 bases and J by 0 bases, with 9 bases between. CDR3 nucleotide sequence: TGCAGCGTTGGGACAGAGACTAACTATGGCTACACCTTC. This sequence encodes CSVGTETNYGYTF. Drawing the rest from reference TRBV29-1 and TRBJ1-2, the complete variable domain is SAVISQKPSRDICQRGTSLTIQCQVDSQVTMMFWYRQQPGQSLTLIATANQGSEATYESGFVIDKFPISRPNLTFSTLTVSNMSPEDSSIYLCSVGTETNYGYTFGSGTRLTVV.

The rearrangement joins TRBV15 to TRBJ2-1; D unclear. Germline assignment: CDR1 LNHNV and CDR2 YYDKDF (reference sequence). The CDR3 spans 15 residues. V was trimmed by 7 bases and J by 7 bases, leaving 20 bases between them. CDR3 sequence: CATTHGSPERNEQFF. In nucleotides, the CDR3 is TGTGCCACCACCCATGGGTCCCCGGAGAGGAATGAGCAGTTCTTC.

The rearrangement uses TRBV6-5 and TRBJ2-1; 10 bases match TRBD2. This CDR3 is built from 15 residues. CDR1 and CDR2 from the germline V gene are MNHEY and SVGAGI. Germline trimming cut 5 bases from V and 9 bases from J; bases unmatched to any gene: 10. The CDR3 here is CASSLLAGSSGEQFF. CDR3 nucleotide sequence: TGTGCCAGCAGTCTACTAGCGGGATCGTCGGGTGAGCAGTTCTTC.

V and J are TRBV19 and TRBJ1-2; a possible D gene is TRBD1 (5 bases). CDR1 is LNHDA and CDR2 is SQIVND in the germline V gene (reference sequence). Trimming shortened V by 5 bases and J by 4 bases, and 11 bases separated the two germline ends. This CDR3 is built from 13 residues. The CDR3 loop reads CASSFDSGYGYTF. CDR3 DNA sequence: TGTGCCAGTAGTTTCGACAGTGGCTATGGCTACACCTTC.

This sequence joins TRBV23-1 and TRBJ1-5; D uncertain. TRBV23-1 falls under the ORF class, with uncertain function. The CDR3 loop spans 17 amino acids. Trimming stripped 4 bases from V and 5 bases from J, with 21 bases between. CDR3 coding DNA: TGCGCCAGCAGTCCTCCCCTGGGAGGGTGGAGGGATCAGCCCCAGCATTTT. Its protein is CASSPPLGGWRDQPQHF.

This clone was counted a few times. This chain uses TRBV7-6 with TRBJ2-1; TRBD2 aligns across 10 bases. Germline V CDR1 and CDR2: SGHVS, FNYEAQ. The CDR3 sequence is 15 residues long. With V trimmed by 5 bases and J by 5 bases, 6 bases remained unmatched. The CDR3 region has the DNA TGTGCCAGCAGCCCGCGGACTAGCGGAAACAATGAGCAGTTCTTC. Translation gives CASSPRTSGNNEQFF.

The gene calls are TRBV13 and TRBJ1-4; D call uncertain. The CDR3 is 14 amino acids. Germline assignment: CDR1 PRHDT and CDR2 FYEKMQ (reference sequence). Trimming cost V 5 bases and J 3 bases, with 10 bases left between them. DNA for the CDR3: TGTGCCAGCAGCGTAAACGGAGCTAATGAAAAACTGTTTTTT. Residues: CASSVNGANEKLFF.

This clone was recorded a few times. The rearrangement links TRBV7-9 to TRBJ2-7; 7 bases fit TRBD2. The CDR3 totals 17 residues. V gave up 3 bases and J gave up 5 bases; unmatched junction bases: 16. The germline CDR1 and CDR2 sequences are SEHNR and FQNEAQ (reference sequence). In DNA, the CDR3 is TGTGCCAGCAGCTTGGGAGGGACGGCATACTCCGGGGACGAGCAGTACTTC. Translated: CASSLGGTAYSGDEQYF.